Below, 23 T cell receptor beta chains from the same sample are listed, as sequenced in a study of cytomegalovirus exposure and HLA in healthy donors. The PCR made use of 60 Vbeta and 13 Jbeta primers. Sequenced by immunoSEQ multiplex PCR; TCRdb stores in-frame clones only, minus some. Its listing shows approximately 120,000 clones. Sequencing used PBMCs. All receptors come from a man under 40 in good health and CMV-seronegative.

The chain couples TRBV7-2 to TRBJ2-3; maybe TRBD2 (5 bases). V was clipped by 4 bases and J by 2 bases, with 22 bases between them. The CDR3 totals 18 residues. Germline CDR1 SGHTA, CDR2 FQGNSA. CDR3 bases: TGTGCCAGCAGCTGGTTGTTTGTTGCGGCGGGCCTCACAGATACGCAGTATTTT. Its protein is CASSWLFVAAGLTDTQYF.

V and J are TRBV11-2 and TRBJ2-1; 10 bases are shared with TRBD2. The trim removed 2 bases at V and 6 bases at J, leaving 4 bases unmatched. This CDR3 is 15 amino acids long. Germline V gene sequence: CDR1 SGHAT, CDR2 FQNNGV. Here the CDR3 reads CASSLFRTSGNEQFF. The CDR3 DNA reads TGTGCCAGCAGCTTATTTAGGACTAGCGGCAATGAGCAGTTCTTC.

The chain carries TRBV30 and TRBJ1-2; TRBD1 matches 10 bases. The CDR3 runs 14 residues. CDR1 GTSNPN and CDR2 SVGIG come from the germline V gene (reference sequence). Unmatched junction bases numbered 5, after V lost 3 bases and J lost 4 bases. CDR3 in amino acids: CAWRRDRGVYGYTF. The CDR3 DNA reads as TGTGCCTGGAGACGGGACAGGGGTGTCTATGGCTACACCTTC.

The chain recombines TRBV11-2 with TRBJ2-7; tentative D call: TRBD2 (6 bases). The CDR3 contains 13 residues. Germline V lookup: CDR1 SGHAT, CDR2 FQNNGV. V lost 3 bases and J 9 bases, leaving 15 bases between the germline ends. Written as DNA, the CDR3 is TGTGCCAGCAGCTTTAGCGGCGGCCTATGGCAGTACTTC. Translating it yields CASSFSGGLWQYF.

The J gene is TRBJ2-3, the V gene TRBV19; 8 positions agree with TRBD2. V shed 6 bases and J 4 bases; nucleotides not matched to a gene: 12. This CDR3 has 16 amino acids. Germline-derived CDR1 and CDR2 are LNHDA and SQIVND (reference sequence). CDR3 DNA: TGTGCCAGTAGCAATCTAGCGGCGGGGGGCGCAGATACGCAGTATTTT. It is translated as CASSNLAAGGADTQYF.

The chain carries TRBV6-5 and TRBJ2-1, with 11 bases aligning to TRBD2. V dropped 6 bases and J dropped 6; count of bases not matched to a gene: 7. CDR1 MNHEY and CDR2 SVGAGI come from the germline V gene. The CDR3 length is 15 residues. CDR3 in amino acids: CASSGLAGGTNEQFF. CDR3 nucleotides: TGTGCCAGCAGCGGGCTAGCGGGAGGAACCAATGAGCAGTTCTTC.

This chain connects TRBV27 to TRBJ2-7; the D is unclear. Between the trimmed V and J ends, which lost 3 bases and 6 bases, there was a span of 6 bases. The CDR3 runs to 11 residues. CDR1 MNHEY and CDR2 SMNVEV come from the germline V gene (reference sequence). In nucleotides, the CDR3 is TGTGCCAGCAGTTTTAACGGCGAGCAGTACTTC. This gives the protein CASSFNGEQYF.

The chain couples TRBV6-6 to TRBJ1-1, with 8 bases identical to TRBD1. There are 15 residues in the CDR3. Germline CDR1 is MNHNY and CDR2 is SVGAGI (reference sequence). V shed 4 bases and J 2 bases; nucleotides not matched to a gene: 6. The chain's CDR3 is CASSWATGENTEAFF. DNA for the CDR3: TGTGCCAGCAGTTGGGCGACAGGGGAAAACACTGAAGCTTTCTTT.

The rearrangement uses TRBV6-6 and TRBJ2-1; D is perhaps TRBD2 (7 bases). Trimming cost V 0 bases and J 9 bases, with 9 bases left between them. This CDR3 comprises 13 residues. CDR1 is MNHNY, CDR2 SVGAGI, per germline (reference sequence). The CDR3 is CASSYSRGGEQFF. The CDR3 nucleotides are TGTGCCAGCAGTTACTCAAGGGGGGGTGAGCAGTTCTTC.

The CDR3 here is CASSLGRYTDTQYF. The CDR3 bases are TGTGCCAGCAGCTTAGGTCGCTACACAGATACGCAGTATTTT. The genes are TRBV7-9 and TRBJ2-3; D gene unclear. This CDR3 has 14 amino acids. Germline values: CDR1 SEHNR, CDR2 FQNEAQ (reference sequence). V was trimmed by 1 base and J by 2 bases, leaving 7 bases between them.

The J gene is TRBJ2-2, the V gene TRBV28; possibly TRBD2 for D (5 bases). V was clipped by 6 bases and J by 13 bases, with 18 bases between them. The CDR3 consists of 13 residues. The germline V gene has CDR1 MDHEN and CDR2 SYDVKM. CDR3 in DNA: TGTGCCAGCAGCCTGAAGCAGGACCGGGGGCTGTTTTTT. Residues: CASSLKQDRGLFF.

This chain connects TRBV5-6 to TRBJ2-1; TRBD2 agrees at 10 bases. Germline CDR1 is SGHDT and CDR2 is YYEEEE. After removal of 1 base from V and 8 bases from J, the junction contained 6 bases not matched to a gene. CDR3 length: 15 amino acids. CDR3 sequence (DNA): TGTGCCAGCAGCTTGTCAGCGGGAGGGCCACATGAGCAGTTCTTC. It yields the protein CASSLSAGGPHEQFF.

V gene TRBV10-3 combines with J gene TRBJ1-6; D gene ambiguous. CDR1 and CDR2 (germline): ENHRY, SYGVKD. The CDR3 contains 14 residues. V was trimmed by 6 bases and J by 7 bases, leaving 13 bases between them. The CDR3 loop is CAIRPDMENSPLHF. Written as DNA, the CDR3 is TGTGCCATCAGACCTGACATGGAAAATTCACCCCTCCACTTT.

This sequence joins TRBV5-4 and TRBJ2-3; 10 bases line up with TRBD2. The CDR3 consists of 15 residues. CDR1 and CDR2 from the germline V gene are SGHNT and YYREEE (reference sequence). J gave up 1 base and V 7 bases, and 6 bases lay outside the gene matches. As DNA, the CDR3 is TGTGCCAGCGCAAAAGGACTAGCGGGCACAGATACGCAGTATTTT. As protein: CASAKGLAGTDTQYF.

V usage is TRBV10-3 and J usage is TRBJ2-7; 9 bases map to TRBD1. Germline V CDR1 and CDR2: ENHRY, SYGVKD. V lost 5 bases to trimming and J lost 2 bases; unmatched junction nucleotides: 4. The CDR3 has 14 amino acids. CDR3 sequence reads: CAISRDRATYEQYF. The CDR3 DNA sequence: TGTGCCATCAGTCGGGACAGGGCAACCTACGAGCAGTACTTC.

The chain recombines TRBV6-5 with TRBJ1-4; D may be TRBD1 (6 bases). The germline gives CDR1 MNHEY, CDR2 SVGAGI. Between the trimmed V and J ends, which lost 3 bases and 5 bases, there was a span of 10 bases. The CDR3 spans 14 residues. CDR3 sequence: CASSYRQANEKLFF. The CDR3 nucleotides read TGTGCCAGCAGTTATAGACAGGCGAATGAAAAACTGTTTTTT.

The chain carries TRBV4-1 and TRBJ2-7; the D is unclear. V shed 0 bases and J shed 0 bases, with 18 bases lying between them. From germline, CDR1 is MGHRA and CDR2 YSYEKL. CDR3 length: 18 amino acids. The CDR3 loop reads CASSQEKVVARNSYEQYF. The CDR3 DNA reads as TGCGCCAGCAGCCAAGAAAAGGTCGTAGCAAGGAACTCCTACGAGCAGTACTTC.

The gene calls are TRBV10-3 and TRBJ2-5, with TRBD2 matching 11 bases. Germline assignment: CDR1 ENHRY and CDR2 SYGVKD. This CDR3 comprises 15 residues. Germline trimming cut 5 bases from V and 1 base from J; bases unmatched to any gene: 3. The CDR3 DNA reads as TGTGCCATCAGTAAGACTAGCGGGGTCCAAGAGACCCAGTACTTC. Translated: CAISKTSGVQETQYF.

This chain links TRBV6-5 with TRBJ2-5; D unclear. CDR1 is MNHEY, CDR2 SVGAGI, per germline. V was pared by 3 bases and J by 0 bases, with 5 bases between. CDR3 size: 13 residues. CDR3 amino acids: CASSYLYQETQYF. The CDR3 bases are TGTGCCAGCAGTTATCTGTACCAAGAGACCCAGTACTTC.

CDR3 sequence (DNA): TGTGCCTGGAGTGTTCGTAGCGGGAGTCTGGATGAGCAGTTCTTC. Its translation: CAWSVRSGSLDEQFF. This chain uses TRBV30 with TRBJ2-1, with TRBD2 matching 9 bases. CDR1 and CDR2 (germline): GTSNPN, SVGIG (reference sequence). The CDR3 has 15 residues. V shed 0 bases and J 8 bases; nucleotides not matched to a gene: 8.

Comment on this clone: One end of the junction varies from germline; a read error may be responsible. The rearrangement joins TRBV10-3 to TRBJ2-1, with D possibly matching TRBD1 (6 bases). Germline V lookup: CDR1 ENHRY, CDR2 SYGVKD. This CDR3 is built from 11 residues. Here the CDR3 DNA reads TGTGCCATCAGTGAGGGACAGATGGCGGTCTTC. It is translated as CAISEGQMAVF.

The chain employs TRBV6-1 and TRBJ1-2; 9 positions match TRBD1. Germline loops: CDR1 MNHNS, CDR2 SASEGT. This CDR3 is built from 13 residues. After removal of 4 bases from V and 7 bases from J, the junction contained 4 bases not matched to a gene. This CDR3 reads CASSVQGASGYTF. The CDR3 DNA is TGTGCCAGCAGTGTACAGGGGGCGAGTGGCTACACCTTC.

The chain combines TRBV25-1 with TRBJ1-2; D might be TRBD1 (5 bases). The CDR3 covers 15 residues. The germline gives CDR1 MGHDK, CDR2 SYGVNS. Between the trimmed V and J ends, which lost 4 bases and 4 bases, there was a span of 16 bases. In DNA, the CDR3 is TGTGCCAGCAGTGTGGGGGGTACGTTAGGCTATGGCTACACCTTC. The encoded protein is CASSVGGTLGYGYTF.